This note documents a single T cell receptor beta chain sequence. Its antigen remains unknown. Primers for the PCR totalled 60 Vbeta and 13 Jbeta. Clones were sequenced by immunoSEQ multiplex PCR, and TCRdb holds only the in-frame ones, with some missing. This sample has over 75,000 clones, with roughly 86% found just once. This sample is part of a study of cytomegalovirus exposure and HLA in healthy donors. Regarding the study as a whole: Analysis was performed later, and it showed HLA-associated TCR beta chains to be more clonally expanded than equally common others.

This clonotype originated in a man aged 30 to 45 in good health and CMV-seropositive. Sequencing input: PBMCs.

CDR3: CASSLAYGGDGYTF. The CDR3 DNA follows: TGCGCCAGCAGCTTGGCCTACGGAGGAGATGGCTACACCTTC. The J gene is TRBJ1-2, the V gene TRBV5-1; D gene ambiguous. Germline V gene data show CDR1 as SGHRS and CDR2 as YFSETQ. The CDR3 loop spans 14 amino acids. V was clipped by 0 bases and J by 6 bases, with 12 bases between them.